The entry below gives a single T cell receptor beta chain sequence along with its context. The CDR3 extends over 13 amino acids. CDR1 SGHTA and CDR2 FQGTGA come from the germline V gene. Trimming removed 5 bases from V and 6 bases from J, with 14 bases in between. The data stem from a study of blood T cell repertoires in COVID-19. Across the whole study: Both acute and convalescent COVID-19 samples were obtained from the United States, Italy and Spain. Nucleic acid was either cDNA or gDNA, and it came from T cells, B-cell-depleted T cells, or PBMCs.

Source study methods: It was from reference gene primer amplification that nucleated cell counts were estimated. The repertoire was sequenced with immunoSEQ multiplex PCR; TCRdb's copy has only in-frame clones and lacks some. The DNA gave D and trimming, while V, J and clone size come from that table. The data show some 250,000 clones, 60% to 75% seen once. The TCR originated in a woman of 80 years or more with acute or convalescent COVID-19. The sample was peripheral blood. The chain carries TRBV7-3 and TRBJ2-7, with D hard to call. CDR3 loop: CASSQIGESEQYF. For the CDR3, the DNA is TGTGCCAGCAGCCAAATAGGAGAAAGCGAGCAGTACTTC.